This TCR beta chain emerged from a study of blood T cell repertoires in COVID-19. Turning to the study itself: There were acute and convalescent COVID-19 samples, and they came from the United States, Italy and Spain. Sources were T cells, B-cell-depleted T cells, or PBMCs; the material itself was cDNA or gDNA.

Original analysis: Estimates of nucleated cell counts were drawn from the amplification of reference gene primers. Only in-frame clones appear in the TCRdb table, and some are missing; sequencing was by immunoSEQ multiplex PCR. V and J calls plus clone size are reproduced from that table; the DNA served to infer D and trimming. The top ten clones hold about 3.5% of a sample with about 260,000 clones, about 86% of them seen once. In germline, CDR1 is SQVTM, CDR2 ANQGSEA. The V segment lost 4 bases and the J segment 0 bases; nucleotides outside the gene matches: 5. There are 15 residues in the CDR3. This TCR was sampled from a man aged 18 to 30 with active or convalescent COVID-19. V gene TRBV29-1 combines with J gene TRBJ2-2; 7 bases line up with TRBD2. Specimen: peripheral blood. CDR3 DNA: TGCAGCGTTGTTGCGGGAGTGTCGAACACCGGGGAGCTGTTTTTT. Its translation: CSVVAGVSNTGELFF.